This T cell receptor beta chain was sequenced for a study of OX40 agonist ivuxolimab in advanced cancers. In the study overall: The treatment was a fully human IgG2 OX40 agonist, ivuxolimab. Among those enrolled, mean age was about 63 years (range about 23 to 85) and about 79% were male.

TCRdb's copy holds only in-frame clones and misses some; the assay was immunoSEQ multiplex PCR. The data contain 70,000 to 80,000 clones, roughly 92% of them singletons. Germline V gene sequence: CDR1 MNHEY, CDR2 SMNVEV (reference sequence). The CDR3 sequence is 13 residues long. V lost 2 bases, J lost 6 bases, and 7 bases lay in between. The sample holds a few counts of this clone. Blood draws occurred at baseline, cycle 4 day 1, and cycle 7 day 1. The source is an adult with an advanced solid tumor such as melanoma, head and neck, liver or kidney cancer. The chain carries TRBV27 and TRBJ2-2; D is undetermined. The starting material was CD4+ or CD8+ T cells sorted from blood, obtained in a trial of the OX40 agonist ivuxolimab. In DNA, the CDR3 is TGTGCCAGCAGTTTAGGAAGGTCCGGGGAGCTGTTTTTT. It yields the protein CASSLGRSGELFF.